This paragraph covers one TCR beta chain sequence. The antigen is not known. These data come from a study of T cell repertoires in cytomegalovirus infection. Each CDR3 protein is one row after TCRdb ran MiXCR on the reads. The sample has about 470,000 distinct CDR3 sequences; under 45% are singletons. Specimen: cultured PBMCs, collected from culture after CMV antigen stimulation. The receptor was isolated from a human donor in good health (CMV status not recorded). Some clones in this sample may be carry-over from other donors' samples.

The CDR3: CASSRDRAGNSPLHF. The CDR3 bases are TGTGCCAGCAGTAGAGACAGGGCTGGGAATTCACCCCTCCACTTT. The chain links TRBV12-3 or TRBV12-4 to TRBJ1-6, with 7 positions matching TRBD1. With 5 bases clipped from V and 7 bases from J, the junction kept 8 bases outside the gene matches. The length of the CDR3 is 15 residues.